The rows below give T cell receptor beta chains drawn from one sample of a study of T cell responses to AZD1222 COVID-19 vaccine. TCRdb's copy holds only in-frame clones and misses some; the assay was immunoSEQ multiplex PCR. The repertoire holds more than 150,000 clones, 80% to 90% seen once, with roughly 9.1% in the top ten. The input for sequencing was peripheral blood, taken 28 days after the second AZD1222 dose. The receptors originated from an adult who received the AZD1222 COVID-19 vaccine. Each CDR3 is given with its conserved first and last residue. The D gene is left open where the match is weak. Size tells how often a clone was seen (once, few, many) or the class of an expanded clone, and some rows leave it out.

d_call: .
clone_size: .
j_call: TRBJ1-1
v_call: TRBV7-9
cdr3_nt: TGTGCCAGCAGCCCCTCGGGGGAACTCTCGACTGAAGCTTTCTTT
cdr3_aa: CASSPSGELSTEAFF

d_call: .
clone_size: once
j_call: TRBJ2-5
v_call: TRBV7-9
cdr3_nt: TGTGCCAGCAGCCAAGCGGGCGGGGAGACCCAGTACTTC
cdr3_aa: CASSQAGGETQYF

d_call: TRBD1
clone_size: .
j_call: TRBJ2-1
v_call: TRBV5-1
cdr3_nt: TGCGCCAGCAGCGCGACAGGGGGGGAATACAATGAGCAGTTCTTC
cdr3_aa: CASSATGGEYNEQFF

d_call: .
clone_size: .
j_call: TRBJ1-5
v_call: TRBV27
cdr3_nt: TGTGCCAGCAGTTCCGGACCGCTCAGTAATCAGCCCCAGCATTTT
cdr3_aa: CASSSGPLSNQPQHF

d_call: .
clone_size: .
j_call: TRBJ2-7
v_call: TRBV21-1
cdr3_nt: TGTGCCAGCAGCAAAGGGACCTTCTTGGGACAGGGAGGATCGTACGAGCAGTACTTC
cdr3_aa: CASSKGTFLGQGGSYEQYF

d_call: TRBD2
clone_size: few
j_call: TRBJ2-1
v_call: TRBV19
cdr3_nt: TGTGCCAGTAGTATATCTGTACTAGCGGGAGGAAATGAGCAGTTCTTC
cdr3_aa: CASSISVLAGGNEQFF

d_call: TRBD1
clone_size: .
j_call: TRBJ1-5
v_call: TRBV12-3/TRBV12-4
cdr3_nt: TGTGCCAGCAGTTTCCCGACAGGGGCTCCGCATTTT
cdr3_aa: CASSFPTGAPHF

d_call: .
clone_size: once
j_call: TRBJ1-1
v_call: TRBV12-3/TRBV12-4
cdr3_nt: TGTGCCAGCAGTTTAGGCAGGGGAGCTGAAGCTTTCTTT
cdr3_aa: CASSLGRGAEAFF

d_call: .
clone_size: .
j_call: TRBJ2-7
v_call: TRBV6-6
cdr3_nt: TGTGCCAGCACTTTTGAGACCACAGGGAGATTTGACGAGCAGTACTTC
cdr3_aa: CASTFETTGRFDEQYF

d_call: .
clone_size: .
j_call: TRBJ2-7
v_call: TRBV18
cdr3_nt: TGTGCCAGCTCACCGGCGGGTTACTCCTACGAGCAGTACTTC
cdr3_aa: CASSPAGYSYEQYF

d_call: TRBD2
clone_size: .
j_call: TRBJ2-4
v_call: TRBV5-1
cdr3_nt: TGCGCCAGCAGCTTGGGGGGACTAGCGGGGACCAAAAACATTCAGTACTTC
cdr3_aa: CASSLGGLAGTKNIQYF

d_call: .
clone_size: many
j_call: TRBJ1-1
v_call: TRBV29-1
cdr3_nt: TGCAGCGTTTGGGACACCAAACAGAGCACTGAAGCTTTCTTT
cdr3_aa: CSVWDTKQSTEAFF

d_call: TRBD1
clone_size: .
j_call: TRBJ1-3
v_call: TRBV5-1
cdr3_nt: TGCGCCAGCAGCCTGGGGACAGAAGCAGGAAACACCATATATTTT
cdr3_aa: CASSLGTEAGNTIYF

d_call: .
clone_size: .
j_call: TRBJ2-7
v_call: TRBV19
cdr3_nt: TGTGCCAGTATCCATCCGGGTTGCGGTAAATCCTACGAGCAGTACTTC
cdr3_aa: CASIHPGCGKSYEQYF

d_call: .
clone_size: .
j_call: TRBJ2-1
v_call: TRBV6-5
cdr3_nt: TGTGCCAGCAGTACGTACAATGAGCAGTTCTTC
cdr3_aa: CASSTYNEQFF

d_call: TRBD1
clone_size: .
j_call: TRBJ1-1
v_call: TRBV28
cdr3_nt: TGTGCCAGCAGTTTATATCTTAGACAGGGAACGGCTTTCTTT
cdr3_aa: CASSLYLRQGTAFF

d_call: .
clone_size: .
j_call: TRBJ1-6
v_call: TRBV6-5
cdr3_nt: TGTGCCAGCGTCTCTGGGGCCTACAATTCACCCCTCCACTTT
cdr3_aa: CASVSGAYNSPLHF

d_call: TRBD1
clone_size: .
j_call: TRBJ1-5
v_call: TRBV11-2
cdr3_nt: TGTGCCAGCAGCCCGGGACAGGGGGCCAATCAGCCCCAGCATTTT
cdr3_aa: CASSPGQGANQPQHF

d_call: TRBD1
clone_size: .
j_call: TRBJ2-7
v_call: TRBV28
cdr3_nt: TGTGCCAGCAGTTTAACAGGGGGCGGTCGGTCTACGCAGTACTTC
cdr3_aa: CASSLTGGGRSTQYF

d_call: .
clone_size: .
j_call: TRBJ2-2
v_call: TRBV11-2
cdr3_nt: TGTGCCAGCAGCTTATCGGTGTCCGGGGAGCTGTTTTTT
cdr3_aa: CASSLSVSGELFF

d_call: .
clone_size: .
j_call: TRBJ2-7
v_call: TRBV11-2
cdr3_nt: TGTGCCAGCAGCTCCGCCGGGACCCAGTTTTTCGAGCAGTACTTC
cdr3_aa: CASSSAGTQFFEQYF

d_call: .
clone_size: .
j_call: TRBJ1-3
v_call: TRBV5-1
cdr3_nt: TGCGCCAGCAGCTCCTATCCGGGAAACACCATATATTTT
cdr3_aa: CASSSYPGNTIYF

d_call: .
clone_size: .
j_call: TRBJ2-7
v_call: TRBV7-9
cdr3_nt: TGTGCCAGCAGCTTAGAGGTCACCTCGGGGCAGTACTTC
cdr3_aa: CASSLEVTSGQYF

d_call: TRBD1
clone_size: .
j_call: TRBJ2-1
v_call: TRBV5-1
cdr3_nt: TGCGCCAGCAGCTACGGACAGGGTACCTACAATGAGCAGTTCTTC
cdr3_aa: CASSYGQGTYNEQFF

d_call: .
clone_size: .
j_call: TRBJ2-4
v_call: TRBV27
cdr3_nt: TGTGCCAGCAGTGGGAGGGGGGCGGCCAAAAACATTCAGTACTTC
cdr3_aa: CASSGRGAAKNIQYF

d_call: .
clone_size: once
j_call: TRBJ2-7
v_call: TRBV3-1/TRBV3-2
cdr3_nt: TGTGCCAGCAGCCAAGGGGCAGGGTTCCACGAGCAGTACTTC
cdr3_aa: CASSQGAGFHEQYF

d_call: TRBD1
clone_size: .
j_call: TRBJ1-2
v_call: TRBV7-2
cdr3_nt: TGTGCCAGCAGCTTAGCCCCCGCCGGGACAGGGGATGGCTACACCTTC
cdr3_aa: CASSLAPAGTGDGYTF

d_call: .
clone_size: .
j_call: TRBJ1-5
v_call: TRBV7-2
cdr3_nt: TGTGCCAGCAGCTTTAATAATCAGCCCCAGCATTTT
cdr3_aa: CASSFNNQPQHF